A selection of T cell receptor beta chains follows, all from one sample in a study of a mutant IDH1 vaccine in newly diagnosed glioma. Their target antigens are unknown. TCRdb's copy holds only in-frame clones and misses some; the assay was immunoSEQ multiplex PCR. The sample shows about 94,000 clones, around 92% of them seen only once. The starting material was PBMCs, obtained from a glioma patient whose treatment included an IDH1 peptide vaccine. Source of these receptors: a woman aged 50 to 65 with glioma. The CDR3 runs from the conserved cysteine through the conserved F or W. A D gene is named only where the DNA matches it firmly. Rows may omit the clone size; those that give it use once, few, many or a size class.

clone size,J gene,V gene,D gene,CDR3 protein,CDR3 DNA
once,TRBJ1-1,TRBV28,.,CASSFHGTENTEAFF,TGTGCCAGCAGTTTCCACGGGACGGAGAACACTGAAGCTTTCTTT
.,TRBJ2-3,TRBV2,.,CASTASVSTDTQYF,TGTGCCAGCACGGCCAGCGTTAGCACAGATACGCAGTATTTT
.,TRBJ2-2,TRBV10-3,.,CAISAMSGGNTGELFF,TGTGCCATCAGTGCGATGAGCGGAGGGAACACCGGGGAGCTGTTTTTT
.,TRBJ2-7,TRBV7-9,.,CASSSPTPEQYF,TGTGCCAGCAGCTCCCCCACACCAGAGCAGTACTTC
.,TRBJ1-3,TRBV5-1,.,CASSLKGSENTIYF,TGCGCCAGCAGCTTGAAGGGGTCCGAAAACACCATATATTTT
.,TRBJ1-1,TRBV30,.,CAWSVWGGNTEAFF,TGTGCCTGGAGTGTATGGGGGGGGAACACTGAAGCTTTCTTT
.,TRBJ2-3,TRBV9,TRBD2,CASSVAIAGVDTQYF,TGTGCCAGCAGCGTAGCTATAGCGGGAGTTGATACGCAGTATTTT
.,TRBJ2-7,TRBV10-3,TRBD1,CAIGLRGQYEQYF,TGTGCCATCGGTCTTAGGGGGCAGTACGAGCAGTACTTC
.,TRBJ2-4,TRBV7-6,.,CASSARDGLAKNIQYF,TGTGCCAGCAGCGCCAGGGACGGCTTAGCCAAAAACATTCAGTACTTC
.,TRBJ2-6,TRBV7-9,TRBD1,CASSDPGTGGAGGANVLTF,TGTGCCAGCAGCGACCCCGGGACAGGGGGCGCAGGTGGGGCCAACGTCCTGACTTTC
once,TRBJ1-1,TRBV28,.,CASSLLPQGRITEAFF,TGTGCCAGCAGTTTATTGCCCCAGGGGAGGATAACTGAAGCTTTCTTT
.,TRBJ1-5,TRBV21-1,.,CASFFVREEGHNQPQHF,TGTGCCAGCTTCTTTGTAAGGGAAGAGGGGCACAATCAGCCCCAGCATTTT
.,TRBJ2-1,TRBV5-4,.,CASSLGRRDSRQWEQFF,TGTGCCAGCAGCTTGGGTAGACGGGACTCCCGACAATGGGAGCAGTTCTTC
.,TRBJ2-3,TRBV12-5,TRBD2,CASAWRERDTQYF,TGTGCTAGTGCGTGGCGGGAGAGGGATACGCAGTATTTT
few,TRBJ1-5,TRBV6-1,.,CASSEENSNQPQHF,TGTGCCAGCAGTGAGGAAAATAGCAATCAGCCCCAGCATTTT
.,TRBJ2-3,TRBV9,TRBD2,CASSVALATSGDTQYF,TGTGCCAGCAGCGTAGCATTAGCGACTAGCGGAGATACGCAGTATTTT
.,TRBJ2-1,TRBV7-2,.,CASSPGPGYNEQFF,TGTGCCAGCAGCCCGGGACCAGGTTACAATGAGCAGTTCTTC
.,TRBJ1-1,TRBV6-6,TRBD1,CASRPGQGNTEAFF,TGTGCCAGCAGACCTGGACAGGGGAACACTGAAGCTTTCTTT
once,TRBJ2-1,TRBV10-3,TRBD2,CAISLHSLAGSSYNEQFF,TGTGCCATCAGTCTTCACTCGTTAGCGGGTAGCTCCTACAATGAGCAGTTCTTC
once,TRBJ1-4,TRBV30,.,CAWSESEEKLFF,TGTGCCTGGAGTGAGTCGGAGGAAAAACTGTTTTTT
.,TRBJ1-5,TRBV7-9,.,CASRDGGQPQHF,TGTGCCAGCAGGGACGGAGGGCAGCCCCAGCATTTT
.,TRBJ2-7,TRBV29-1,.,CSVMGDINYEQYF,TGCAGCGTTATGGGAGATATCAACTACGAGCAGTACTTC
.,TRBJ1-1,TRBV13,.,CASSHLERRGTEAFF,TGTGCCAGCAGCCATTTGGAAAGGAGGGGCACTGAAGCTTTCTTT
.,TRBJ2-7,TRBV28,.,CASSLLRSAYEQYF,TGTGCCAGCAGTTTATTGCGATCCGCCTACGAGCAGTACTTC
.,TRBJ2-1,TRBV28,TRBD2,CASSLGLAGVEQFF,TGTGCCAGCAGTTTGGGACTAGCGGGAGTTGAGCAGTTCTTC
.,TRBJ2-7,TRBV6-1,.,CASSDWGVYEQYF,TGTGCCAGCAGTGACTGGGGGGTCTACGAGCAGTACTTC
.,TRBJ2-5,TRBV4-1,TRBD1,CASSQALLPGGQETQYF,TGCGCCAGCAGCCAAGCTTTATTACCAGGGGGACAAGAGACCCAGTACTTC
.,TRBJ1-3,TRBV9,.,CASSPQISGNTIYF,TGTGCCAGCAGCCCCCAGATTTCTGGAAACACCATATATTTT